These T cell receptor beta chains were read from a single sample in a study of blood T cell repertoires in COVID-19. Repertoires were generated with immunoSEQ multiplex PCR, while TCRdb's copy carries only in-frame clones and drops some. The sample gives under 200,000 clones, roughly 90% of which show up once; roughly 9.7% is in the top ten. The sample taken for sequencing was peripheral blood. The receptors originated from a woman aged 60-75 years with COVID-19, enrolled during active disease. Each CDR3 is given with its conserved first and last residue. Each record gives: V gene, J gene, D gene, clone size, CDR3 protein, CDR3 DNA. A D gene is named only where the DNA matches it firmly. Only some rows state a clone size, as once, few, many or a class for expanded clones.

v_call: TRBV5-6; j_call: TRBJ2-7; d_call: TRBD2; clone_size: .; cdr3_aa: CASSLGLAVDEQYF; cdr3_nt: TGTGCCAGCAGTCTGGGACTAGCGGTCGACGAGCAGTACTTC
v_call: TRBV24-1; j_call: TRBJ2-2; d_call: TRBD2; clone_size: .; cdr3_aa: CATAGRPLAGGLSGELFF; cdr3_nt: TGTGCCACCGCGGGACGGCCACTAGCGGGAGGGCTTAGCGGGGAGCTGTTTTTT
v_call: TRBV7-2; j_call: TRBJ2-7; d_call: TRBD2; clone_size: .; cdr3_aa: CASSLDSQGSGRSYEQYF; cdr3_nt: TGTGCCAGCAGCTTAGATTCCCAAGGTAGCGGGAGATCATACGAGCAGTACTTC
v_call: TRBV7-3; j_call: TRBJ2-3; d_call: .; clone_size: .; cdr3_aa: CASSLGTRTDTQYF; cdr3_nt: TGTGCCAGCAGCCTCGGTACCCGCACAGATACGCAGTATTTT
v_call: TRBV29-1; j_call: TRBJ2-7; d_call: .; clone_size: .; cdr3_aa: CSVGPAANSYEQYF; cdr3_nt: TGCAGCGTTGGGCCAGCGGCCAACTCCTACGAGCAGTACTTC
v_call: TRBV6-5; j_call: TRBJ1-2; d_call: TRBD1; clone_size: .; cdr3_aa: CASIDPGTAYGYTF; cdr3_nt: TGTGCCAGCATCGACCCCGGGACAGCCTATGGCTACACCTTC
v_call: TRBV5-8; j_call: TRBJ2-7; d_call: .; clone_size: .; cdr3_aa: CASSLDSVTYEQYF; cdr3_nt: TGTGCCAGCAGCTTAGACAGCGTCACCTACGAGCAGTACTTC
v_call: TRBV27; j_call: TRBJ2-7; d_call: TRBD1; clone_size: .; cdr3_aa: CASRSSGTGLAYEQYF; cdr3_nt: TGTGCCAGCAGGAGCTCCGGGACAGGGTTAGCCTACGAGCAGTACTTC
v_call: TRBV29-1; j_call: TRBJ2-2; d_call: .; clone_size: once; cdr3_aa: CSVRGPLNTGELFF; cdr3_nt: TGCAGCGTGCGGGGCCCATTGAACACCGGGGAGCTGTTTTTT
v_call: TRBV19; j_call: TRBJ2-7; d_call: .; clone_size: .; cdr3_aa: CASSASWQATYEQYF; cdr3_nt: TGTGCCAGTAGCGCTAGCTGGCAAGCCACCTACGAGCAGTACTTC
v_call: TRBV13; j_call: TRBJ2-1; d_call: .; clone_size: .; cdr3_aa: CASSSIGGYNEQFF; cdr3_nt: TGTGCCAGCAGCTCAATAGGGGGCTACAATGAGCAGTTCTTC
v_call: TRBV6-2/TRBV6-3; j_call: TRBJ2-6; d_call: TRBD1; clone_size: once; cdr3_aa: CASSYWGQGAVAGANVLTF; cdr3_nt: TGTGCCAGCAGTTACTGGGGACAGGGGGCAGTCGCTGGGGCCAACGTCCTGACTTTC
v_call: TRBV6-1; j_call: TRBJ1-5; d_call: TRBD1; clone_size: .; cdr3_aa: CASSEGWRTGKSGQPQHF; cdr3_nt: TGTGCCAGCAGTGAAGGGTGGCGGACAGGAAAGTCTGGTCAGCCCCAGCATTTT
v_call: TRBV11-2; j_call: TRBJ1-2; d_call: TRBD1; clone_size: .; cdr3_aa: CASSSGTGDYGYTF; cdr3_nt: TGTGCCAGCAGCTCCGGGACAGGTGATTATGGCTACACCTTC
v_call: TRBV18; j_call: TRBJ2-1; d_call: TRBD2; clone_size: .; cdr3_aa: CASSLDPSGRANEQFF; cdr3_nt: TGTGCCAGCTCACTCGATCCTAGCGGGAGAGCGAATGAGCAGTTCTTC
v_call: TRBV7-9; j_call: TRBJ1-6; d_call: .; clone_size: .; cdr3_aa: CASSLEQQINSPLHF; cdr3_nt: TGTGCCAGCAGCTTAGAGCAACAGATTAATTCACCCCTCCACTTT
v_call: TRBV7-6; j_call: TRBJ1-4; d_call: .; clone_size: .; cdr3_aa: CASSLDGRANEKLFF; cdr3_nt: TGTGCCAGCAGCTTAGACGGGAGGGCGAATGAAAAACTGTTTTTT
v_call: TRBV9; j_call: TRBJ2-7; d_call: TRBD2; clone_size: .; cdr3_aa: CASSPRHGQGGLALSEQYF; cdr3_nt: TGTGCCAGCAGCCCCCGTCACGGTCAAGGCGGACTAGCTTTATCCGAGCAGTACTTC
v_call: TRBV30; j_call: TRBJ1-1; d_call: .; clone_size: .; cdr3_aa: CAWSHLQLNTEAFF; cdr3_nt: TGTGCCTGGAGTCACCTACAGCTGAACACTGAAGCTTTCTTT
v_call: TRBV4-1; j_call: TRBJ2-3; d_call: TRBD1; clone_size: .; cdr3_aa: CASSQDSAGGSDTQYF; cdr3_nt: TGCGCCAGCAGCCAAGATTCGGCAGGGGGCTCAGATACGCAGTATTTT
v_call: TRBV9; j_call: TRBJ2-2; d_call: .; clone_size: .; cdr3_aa: CASSVVQESNTGELFF; cdr3_nt: TGTGCCAGCAGCGTAGTACAGGAAAGCAACACCGGGGAGCTGTTTTTT
v_call: TRBV7-8; j_call: TRBJ1-1; d_call: .; clone_size: .; cdr3_aa: CASSFLQVNTEAFF; cdr3_nt: TGTGCCAGCAGCTTCCTACAGGTGAACACTGAAGCTTTCTTT
v_call: TRBV20-1; j_call: TRBJ2-2; d_call: TRBD1; clone_size: .; cdr3_aa: CSASRQGANTGELFF; cdr3_nt: TGCAGTGCTAGTAGACAGGGTGCGAACACCGGGGAGCTGTTTTTT
v_call: TRBV6-2/TRBV6-3; j_call: TRBJ1-5; d_call: .; clone_size: .; cdr3_aa: CASSYDRTGINQPQHF; cdr3_nt: TGTGCCAGCAGTTACGATCGAACAGGGATCAATCAGCCCCAGCATTTT
v_call: TRBV19; j_call: TRBJ2-7; d_call: .; clone_size: .; cdr3_aa: CASSIASGPYEQYF; cdr3_nt: TGTGCCAGTAGTATAGCCAGCGGGCCCTACGAGCAGTACTTC
v_call: TRBV6-4; j_call: TRBJ2-5; d_call: .; clone_size: few; cdr3_aa: CASSRTPGETQYF; cdr3_nt: TGTGCCAGCAGTCGGACCCCGGGGGAGACCCAGTACTTC
v_call: TRBV6-2/TRBV6-3; j_call: TRBJ1-6; d_call: .; clone_size: .; cdr3_aa: CASSFGDSPLHF; cdr3_nt: TGTGCCAGCAGTTTCGGTGATTCACCCCTCCACTTT
v_call: TRBV5-1; j_call: TRBJ2-3; d_call: TRBD1; clone_size: .; cdr3_aa: CASTRDRGTDTQYF; cdr3_nt: TGCGCCAGTACTCGGGACAGGGGCACAGATACGCAGTATTTT
v_call: TRBV6-2/TRBV6-3; j_call: TRBJ2-1; d_call: TRBD2; clone_size: .; cdr3_aa: CASSNRPGLAGHEQFF; cdr3_nt: TGTGCCAGCAGTAACCGCCCGGGACTAGCGGGCCATGAGCAGTTCTTC
v_call: TRBV7-2; j_call: TRBJ2-7; d_call: .; clone_size: .; cdr3_aa: CASSLLAYEQYF; cdr3_nt: TGTGCCAGCAGCTTGCTAGCCTACGAGCAGTACTTC
v_call: TRBV10-1; j_call: TRBJ1-1; d_call: .; clone_size: .; cdr3_aa: CASRKRGSGALTEAFF; cdr3_nt: TGCGCCAGCAGGAAAAGGGGGTCAGGTGCCCTCACTGAAGCTTTCTTT
v_call: TRBV7-2; j_call: TRBJ2-7; d_call: .; clone_size: .; cdr3_aa: CASSPLARGSYEQYF; cdr3_nt: TGTGCCAGCAGCCCTCTCGCCAGGGGAAGTTACGAGCAGTACTTC
v_call: TRBV6-2/TRBV6-3; j_call: TRBJ1-6; d_call: .; clone_size: few; cdr3_aa: CASSLEPRGSDSPLHF; cdr3_nt: TGTGCCAGCAGTTTGGAACCCCGCGGGTCCGATTCACCCCTCCACTTT